The clone carrying this T cell receptor beta chain turned up a few times. The antigen is undetermined. This specimen comes from a study of neurological immune-mediated disorders. Study-level results: The study found no CDR3 amino acid sequences shared by expanded clones across subjects, suggesting private repertoires in all groups.

The CDR3 runs 16 residues. It was by 5'RACE with 10-nucleotide random UMIs that the cDNA was made. TCRdb fed the 5' RACE reads into MiXCR, producing one record per CDR3 protein. The sample contains about 50,000 distinct CDR3 sequences, 16% of which appear only once. The group of healthy controls was made up of people who were blood bank volunteers in Maryland, USA. The unsorted libraries originated from 2 million PBMCs kept at -80 C. This chain uses TRBV12-2 with TRBJ2-1; TRBD2, the D gene given by the table, was not confirmed from the DNA. TRBV12-2 is a pseudogene. The sample taken for sequencing was PBMCs. This TCR was sampled from a man aged 55-75 years in good health. The CDR3 sequence: CAAPLCPPGLGNEQFF. In DNA, the CDR3 is TGTGCAGCCCCACTATGCCCCCCGGGACTCGGCAATGAGCAGTTCTTC.